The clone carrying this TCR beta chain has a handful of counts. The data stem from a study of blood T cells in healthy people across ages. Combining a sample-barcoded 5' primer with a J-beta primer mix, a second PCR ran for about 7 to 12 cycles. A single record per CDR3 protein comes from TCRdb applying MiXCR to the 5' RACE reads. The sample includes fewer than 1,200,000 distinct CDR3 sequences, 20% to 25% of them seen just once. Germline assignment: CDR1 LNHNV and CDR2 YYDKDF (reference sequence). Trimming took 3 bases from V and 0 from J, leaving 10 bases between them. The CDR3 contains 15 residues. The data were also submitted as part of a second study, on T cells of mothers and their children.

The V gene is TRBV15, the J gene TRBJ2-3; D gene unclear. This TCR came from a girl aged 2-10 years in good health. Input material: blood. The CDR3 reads CATSSNYRSTDTQYF. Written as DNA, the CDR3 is TGTGCCACCAGCAGCAATTACCGGAGCACAGATACGCAGTATTTT. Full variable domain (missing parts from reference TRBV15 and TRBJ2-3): DAMVIQNPRYQVTQFGKPVTLSCSQTLNHNVMYWYQQKSSQAPKLLFHYYDKDFNNEADTPDNFQSRRPNTSFCFLDIRSPGLGDTAMYLCATSSNYRSTDTQYFGPGTRLTVL.